The present T cell receptor (beta chain) was sequenced within a study of neoadjuvant anti-PD-1 for oral cavity cancer. On the study more broadly: Before surgery, most patients got three to four biweekly 3 mg/kg nivolumab doses.

The time point is: after neoadjuvant nivolumab, at surgical resection. This clone has just one count. The target antigen is unknown. There are 18 residues in the CDR3. Deletions cut 0 bases from V and 0 bases from J, with 14 bases between. Germline V lookup: CDR1 MGHRA, CDR2 YSYEKL. Generated by immunoSEQ multiplex PCR, the TCRdb table keeps only in-frame clones and is missing some. The sample contains about 14,000 clones, approximately 74% of which appear only once. Study-level points and caveats: Higher pretreatment blood Treg/Th17 ratios correlated with higher pretreatment blood and lower post-treatment tumor TCRbeta clonality.

This receptor was obtained from a person between 35 and 79 years old with oral cavity squamous cell carcinoma. This chain uses TRBV4-1 with TRBJ1-4; D is unclear. Sequencing used PBMCs, obtained after nivolumab (anti-PD-1) treatment. For the CDR3, the DNA is TGCGCCAGCAGCCAAGATCTGGGCAGCCTTGCAACTAATGAAAAACTGTTTTTT. The encoded protein is CASSQDLGSLATNEKLFF.